This TCR beta chain is drawn from a study of quantifying T cell responses using KT2 cells. Study in general: cDNA was made from DNase-treated RNA using alpha and beta constant primers. Whole-study findings and limits: KT2 sequence counts showed saturation when very many KT2 cells were spiked in.

This clonotype was found a few times. No antigen is known for it. Between the trimmed V and J ends, which lost 0 bases and 2 bases, there was a span of 16 bases. CDR3 size: 17 residues. Germline V gives CDR1 DFQATT, CDR2 SNEGSKA (reference sequence). A single-stranded UMI oligo with SP2 sequence was ligated to cDNA 3' ends. An equimolar mix of RC1.1 and RC1.2 primed the beta chain across TRBC1 and TRBC2. TCRdb re-called the UMI-ligation and nested PCR reads with MiXCR, one entry per CDR3 protein. The top ten hold over 40% of the sample, which has fewer than 45,000 distinct CDR3 sequences, about 17% seen once. Unfractionated PBMC were spiked with known numbers of KT2 clone cells. KT2 cells were mixed with fixed PBMC numbers at varying ratios.

The specimen was PBMCs spiked with cells of the T cell clone KT2. This chain links TRBV20-1 with TRBJ1-4; D not certain. This receptor was identified in a human donor. Written as DNA, the CDR3 is TGCAGTGCTAGAGATTATGAAGGAATAGGCACTAATGAAAAACTGTTTTTT. This codes for CSARDYEGIGTNEKLFF.